Below, one T cell receptor (beta chain) is given with its context. V lost 5 bases to trimming and J lost 4 bases, with 9 bases between them. The CDR3 has 12 amino acids. This entry is derived from a study of blood T cell repertoires in COVID-19. Study-wide context: The United States, Italy and Spain provided the acute and convalescent COVID-19 samples. Nucleic acid was either cDNA or gDNA, and it came from T cells, B-cell-depleted T cells, or PBMCs.

In the authors' methods: Reference gene primer amplification in the assay estimated nucleated cell counts. Repertoires were generated with immunoSEQ multiplex PCR, while TCRdb's copy carries only in-frame clones and drops some. The V and J calls and clone size were taken over from that table, and D and trimming were inferred from the DNA. Among 250,000 or so clones listed, around 90% were seen once. The receptor was derived from a human donor in a cohort exposed to, infected with or recovered from COVID-19 (not recorded which). The donor label of this sample is uncertain. Sequenced sample: PBMCs or T cells enriched from blood (not recorded which). The chain links TRBV12-3 or TRBV12-4 to TRBJ2-7; D gene unclear. For the CDR3, the DNA is TGTGCCAGCAGTAGCTCAGGTTACGAGCAGTACTTC. As protein: CASSSSGYEQYF.